This T cell receptor (beta chain) stems from a study of T cells in Graves' hyperthyroidism and ophthalmopathy. Study-level information: Any treatment followed the collection of peripheral blood at initial diagnosis.

Broader study findings: A model of 13 V-J features distinguished ophthalmopathy from stable hyperthyroidism. Model predictions of ophthalmopathy came a median 6.5 months before onset.

This clonotype was recorded at least ten times. Its antigen is not known. J gave up 1 base and V 2 bases, and 2 bases lay outside the gene matches. Germline assignment: CDR1 MGHRA and CDR2 YSYEKL. This CDR3 has 15 residues. Among the patients, aged 18 to 65, hyperthyroidism was newly diagnosed and had lasted under 2 months. Template material for amplifying TCR beta CDR3 regions consisted of RNA transcripts. The primer set for the first-round RT-PCR of the TCR CDR3 was HTBI. A single record per CDR3 protein comes from TCRdb applying MiXCR to the multiplex PCR reads. This sample has a few hundred thousand distinct CDR3 sequences; over 15% occur once, and the top ten carry 3.7%.

The V gene is TRBV4-1, the J gene TRBJ1-1; 9 bases agree with TRBD1. Sequenced input: blood. The origin of this receptor is a woman under 30 with Graves' hyperthyroidism. CDR3: CASSQMGQGNTEAFF. CDR3 nucleotides: TGCGCCAGCAGCCAAATGGGACAGGGGAACACTGAAGCTTTCTTT.